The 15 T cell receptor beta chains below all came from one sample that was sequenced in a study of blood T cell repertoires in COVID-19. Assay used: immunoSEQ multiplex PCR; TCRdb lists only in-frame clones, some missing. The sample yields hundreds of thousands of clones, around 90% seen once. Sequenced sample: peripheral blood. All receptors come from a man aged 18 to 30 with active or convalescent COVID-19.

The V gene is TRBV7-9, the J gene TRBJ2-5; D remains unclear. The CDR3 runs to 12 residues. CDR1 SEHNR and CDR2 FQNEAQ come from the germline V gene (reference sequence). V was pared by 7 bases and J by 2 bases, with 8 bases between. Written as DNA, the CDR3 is TGTGCCAGCACGGCGCTTCAAGAGACCCAGTACTTC. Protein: CASTALQETQYF.

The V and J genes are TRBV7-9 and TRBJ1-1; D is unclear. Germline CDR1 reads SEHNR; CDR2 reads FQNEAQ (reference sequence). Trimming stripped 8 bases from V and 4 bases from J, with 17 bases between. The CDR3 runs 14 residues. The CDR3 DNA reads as TGTGCCAGCTCCCTACGTGCAGGCCCCACTGAAGCTTTCTTT. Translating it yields CASSLRAGPTEAFF.

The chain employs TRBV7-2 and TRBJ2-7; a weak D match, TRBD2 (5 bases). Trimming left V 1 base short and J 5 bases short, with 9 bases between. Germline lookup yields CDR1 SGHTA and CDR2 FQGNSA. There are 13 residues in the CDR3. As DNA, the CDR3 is TGTGCCAGCAGCTTAGAGTCCGGGGACGAGCAGTACTTC. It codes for CASSLESGDEQYF.

CDR3 region: CASSVAGSTGNTIYF. CDR3 sequence (DNA): TGTGCCAGCAGCGTAGCAGGCAGCACTGGAAACACCATATATTTT. The rearrangement joins TRBV9 to TRBJ1-3, with D unclear. Between the trimmed V and J ends, which lost 0 bases and 2 bases, there was a span of 9 bases. The CDR3 is made up of 15 amino acids. Per germline, CDR1 SGDLS and CDR2 YYNGEE.

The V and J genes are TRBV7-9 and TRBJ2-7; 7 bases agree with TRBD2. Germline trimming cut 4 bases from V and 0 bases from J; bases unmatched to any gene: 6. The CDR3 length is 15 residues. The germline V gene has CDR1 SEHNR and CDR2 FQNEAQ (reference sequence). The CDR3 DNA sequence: TGTGCCAGCAGCTCAAGCGGGGTCGACTCCTACGAGCAGTACTTC. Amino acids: CASSSSGVDSYEQYF.

The CDR3 DNA is TGTGCCAGCAGCACCACCCGGACTAGTTACGAGCAGTACTTC. Encoded protein: CASSTTRTSYEQYF. The J gene is TRBJ2-7, the V gene TRBV7-9, with 7 positions matching TRBD2. This CDR3 contains 14 residues. The V gene end was trimmed by 5 bases and the J gene end by 4 bases; junction bases not matched to a gene: 8. Germline V CDR1 and CDR2: SEHNR, FQNEAQ (reference sequence).

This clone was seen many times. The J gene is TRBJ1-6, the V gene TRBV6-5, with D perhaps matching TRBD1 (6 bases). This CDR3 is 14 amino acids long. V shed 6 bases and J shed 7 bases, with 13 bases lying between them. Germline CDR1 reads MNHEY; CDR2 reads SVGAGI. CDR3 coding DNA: TGTGCCAGCAGGTCCGGGACATTAAATTCACCCCTCCACTTT. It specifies CASRSGTLNSPLHF.

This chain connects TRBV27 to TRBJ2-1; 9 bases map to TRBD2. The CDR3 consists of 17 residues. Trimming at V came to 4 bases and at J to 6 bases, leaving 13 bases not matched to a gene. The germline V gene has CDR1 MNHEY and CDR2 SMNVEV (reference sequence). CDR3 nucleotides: TGTGCCAGCAGTTCTTTCTGGCGGGGGGGCCCGAGCAATGAGCAGTTCTTC. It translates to CASSSFWRGGPSNEQFF.

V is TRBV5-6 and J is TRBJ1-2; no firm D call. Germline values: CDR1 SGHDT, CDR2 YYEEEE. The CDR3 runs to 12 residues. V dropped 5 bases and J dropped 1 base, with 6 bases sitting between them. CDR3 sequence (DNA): TGTGCCAGCAGGGCAGTTAACTATGGCTACACCTTC. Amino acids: CASRAVNYGYTF.

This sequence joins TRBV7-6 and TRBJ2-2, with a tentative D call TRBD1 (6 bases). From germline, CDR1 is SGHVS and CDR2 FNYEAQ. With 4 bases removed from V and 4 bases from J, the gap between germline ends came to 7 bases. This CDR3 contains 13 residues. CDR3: CASSSGVTGELFF. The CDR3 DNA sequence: TGTGCCAGCAGCTCAGGGGTCACCGGGGAGCTGTTTTTT.

Here the CDR3 DNA reads TGTGCCAGCAGTGAACGCGGGACAGCCCACCAAGAGACCCAGTACTTC. As protein: CASSERGTAHQETQYF. This rearrangement joins TRBV2 to TRBJ2-5; TRBD1 is a possible D gene (7 bases). The CDR3 covers 16 residues. The V gene lost 2 bases and the J gene lost 0 bases, with 13 bases spanning the gap. Germline assignment: CDR1 SNHLY and CDR2 FYNNEI.

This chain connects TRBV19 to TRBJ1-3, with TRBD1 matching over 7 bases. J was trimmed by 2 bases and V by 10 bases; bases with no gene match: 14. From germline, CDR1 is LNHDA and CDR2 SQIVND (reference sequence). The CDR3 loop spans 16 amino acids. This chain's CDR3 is CATSPSRDRAGNTIYF. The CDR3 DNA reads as TGTGCCACCTCCCCTTCCCGAGACAGGGCTGGAAACACCATATATTTT.

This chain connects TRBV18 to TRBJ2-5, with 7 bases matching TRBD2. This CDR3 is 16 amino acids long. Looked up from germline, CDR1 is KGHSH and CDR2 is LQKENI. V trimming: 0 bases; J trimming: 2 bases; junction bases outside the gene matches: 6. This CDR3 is CASSPPRGGDQETQYF. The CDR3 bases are TGTGCCAGCTCACCACCTCGGGGAGGGGATCAAGAGACCCAGTACTTC.

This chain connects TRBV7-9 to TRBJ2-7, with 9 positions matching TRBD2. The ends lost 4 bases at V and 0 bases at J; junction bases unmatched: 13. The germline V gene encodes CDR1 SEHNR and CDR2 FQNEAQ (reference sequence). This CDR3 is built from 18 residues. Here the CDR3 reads CASSSAFLTSGPSYEQYF. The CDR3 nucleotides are TGTGCCAGCAGCTCCGCCTTTTTGACTAGCGGCCCCTCCTACGAGCAGTACTTC. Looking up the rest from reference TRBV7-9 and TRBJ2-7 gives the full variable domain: DTGVSQNPRHKITKRGQNVTFRCDPISEHNRLYWYRQTLGQGPEFLTYFQNEAQLEKSRLLSDRFSAERPKGSFSTLEIQRTEQGDSAMYLCASSSAFLTSGPSYEQYFGPGTRLTVT.

The DNA for the CDR3 is TGTGCCAGTAGTATTAGGGAGCGGGTTAATTCACCCCTCCACTTT. Translating gives CASSIRERVNSPLHF. This rearrangement joins TRBV19 to TRBJ1-6; D remains ambiguous. The germline CDR1 and CDR2 sequences are LNHDA and SQIVND (reference sequence). This CDR3 spans 15 amino acids. V lost 3 bases and J 6 bases, leaving 12 bases between the germline ends.